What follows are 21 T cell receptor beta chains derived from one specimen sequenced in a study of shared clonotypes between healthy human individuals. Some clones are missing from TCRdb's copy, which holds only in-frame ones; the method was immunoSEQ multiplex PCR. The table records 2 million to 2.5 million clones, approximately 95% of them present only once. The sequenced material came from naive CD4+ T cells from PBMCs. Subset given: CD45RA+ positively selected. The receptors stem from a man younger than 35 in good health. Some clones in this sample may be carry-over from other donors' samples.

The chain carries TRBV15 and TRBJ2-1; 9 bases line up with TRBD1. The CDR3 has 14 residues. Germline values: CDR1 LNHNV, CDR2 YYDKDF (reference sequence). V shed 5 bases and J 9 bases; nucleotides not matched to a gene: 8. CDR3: CATSPRQGEGEQFF. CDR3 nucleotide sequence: TGTGCCACCAGCCCGAGACAGGGGGAGGGTGAGCAGTTCTTC. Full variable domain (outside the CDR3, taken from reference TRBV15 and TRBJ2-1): DAMVIQNPRYQVTQFGKPVTLSCSQTLNHNVMYWYQQKSSQAPKLLFHYYDKDFNNEADTPDNFQSRRPNTSFCFLDIRSPGLGDTAMYLCATSPRQGEGEQFFGPGTRLTVL.

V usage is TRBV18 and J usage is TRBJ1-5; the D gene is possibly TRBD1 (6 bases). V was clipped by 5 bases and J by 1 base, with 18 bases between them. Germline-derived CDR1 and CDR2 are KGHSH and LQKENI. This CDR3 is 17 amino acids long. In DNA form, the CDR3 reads TGTGCCAGCTCAGGGGAAAAAGGGGGTCTAAGCAATCAGCCCCAGCATTTT. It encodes CASSGEKGGLSNQPQHF.

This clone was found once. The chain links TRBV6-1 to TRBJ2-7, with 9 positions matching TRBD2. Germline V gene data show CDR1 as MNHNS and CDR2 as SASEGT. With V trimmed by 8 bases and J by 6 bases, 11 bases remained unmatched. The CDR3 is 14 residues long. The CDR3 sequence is CASEFGREGFEQYF. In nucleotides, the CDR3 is TGTGCCAGCGAGTTTGGGCGGGAGGGTTTCGAGCAGTACTTC.

The CDR3 spells CASSLNSGNTYEQYF. The CDR3 DNA reads as TGTGCCAGCAGCCTTAATAGCGGGAATACCTACGAGCAGTACTTC. The V gene is TRBV7-2, the J gene TRBJ2-7; 8 nucleotides agree with TRBD2. Germline CDR1 is SGHTA and CDR2 is FQGNSA. CDR3 size: 15 residues. V shed 5 bases and J 2 bases; nucleotides not matched to a gene: 8.

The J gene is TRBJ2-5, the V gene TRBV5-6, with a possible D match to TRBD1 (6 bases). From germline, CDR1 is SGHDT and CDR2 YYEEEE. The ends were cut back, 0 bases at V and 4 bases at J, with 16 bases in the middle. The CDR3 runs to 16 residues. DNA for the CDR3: TGTGCCAGCAGCTTGGGACAGGCGGCGCGAGTAGAGACCCAGTACTTC. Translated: CASSLGQAARVETQYF.

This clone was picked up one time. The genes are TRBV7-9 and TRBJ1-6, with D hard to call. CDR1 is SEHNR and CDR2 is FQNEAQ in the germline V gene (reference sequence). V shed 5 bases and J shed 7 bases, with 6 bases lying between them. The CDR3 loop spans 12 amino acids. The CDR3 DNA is TGTGCCAGCAGCCGGCTCAATTCACCCCTCCACTTT. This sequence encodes CASSRLNSPLHF.

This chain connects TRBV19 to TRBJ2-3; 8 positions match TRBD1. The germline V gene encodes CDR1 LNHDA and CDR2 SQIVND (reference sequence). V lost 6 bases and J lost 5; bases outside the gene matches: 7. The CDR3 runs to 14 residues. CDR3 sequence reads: CASSRTGIGDTQYF. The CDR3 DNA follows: TGTGCCAGTAGCAGGACAGGGATCGGAGATACGCAGTATTTT. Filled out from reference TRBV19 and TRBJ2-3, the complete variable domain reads DGGITQSPKYLFRKEGQNVTLSCEQNLNHDAMYWYRQDPGQGLRLIYYSQIVNDFQKGDIAEGYSVSREKKESFPLTVTSAQKNPTAFYLCASSRTGIGDTQYFGPGTRLTVL.

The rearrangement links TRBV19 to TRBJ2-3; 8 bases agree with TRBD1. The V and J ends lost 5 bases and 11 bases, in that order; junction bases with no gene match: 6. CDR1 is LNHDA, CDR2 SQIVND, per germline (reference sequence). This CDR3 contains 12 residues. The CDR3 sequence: CASSRGDRGQYF. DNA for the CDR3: TGTGCCAGTAGTCGAGGCGACAGGGGGCAGTATTTT.

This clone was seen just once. CDR3 loop: CASSSHLAGKYNEQFF. CDR3 in DNA: TGTGCCAGCAGTTCACACCTAGCGGGAAAGTACAATGAGCAGTTCTTC. The rearrangement links TRBV6-4 to TRBJ2-1; 9 nucleotides match TRBD2. Germline CDR1 is MRHNA and CDR2 is SNTAGT. CDR3 length: 16 amino acids. J lost 4 bases, V lost 5 bases, and 9 bases had no gene match.

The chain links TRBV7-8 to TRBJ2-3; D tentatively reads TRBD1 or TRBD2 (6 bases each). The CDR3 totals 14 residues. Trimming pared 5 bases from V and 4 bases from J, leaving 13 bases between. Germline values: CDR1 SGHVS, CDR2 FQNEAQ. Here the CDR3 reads CASSTGTWPDTQYF. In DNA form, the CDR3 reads TGTGCCAGCAGCACAGGGACTTGGCCAGATACGCAGTATTTT. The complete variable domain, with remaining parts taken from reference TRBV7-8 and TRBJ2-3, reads GAGVSQSPRYKVAKRGQDVALRCDPISGHVSLFWYQQALGQGPEFLTYFQNEAQLDKSGLPSDRFFAERPEGSVSTLKIQRTQQEDSAVYLCASSTGTWPDTQYFGPGTRLTVL.

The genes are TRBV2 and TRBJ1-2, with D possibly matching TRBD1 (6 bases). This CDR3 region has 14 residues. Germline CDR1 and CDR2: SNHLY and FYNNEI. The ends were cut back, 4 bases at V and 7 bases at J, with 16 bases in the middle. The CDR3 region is CASSGTGHFSGYTF. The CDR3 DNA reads TGTGCCAGCAGTGGTACAGGGCACTTTTCTGGCTACACCTTC.

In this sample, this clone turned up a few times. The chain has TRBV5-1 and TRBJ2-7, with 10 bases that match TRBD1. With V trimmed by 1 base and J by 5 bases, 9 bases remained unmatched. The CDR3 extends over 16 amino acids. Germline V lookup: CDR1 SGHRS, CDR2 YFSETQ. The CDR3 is CASSLSWGQGINEQYF. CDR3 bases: TGCGCCAGCAGCTTGAGTTGGGGACAGGGGATCAACGAGCAGTACTTC.

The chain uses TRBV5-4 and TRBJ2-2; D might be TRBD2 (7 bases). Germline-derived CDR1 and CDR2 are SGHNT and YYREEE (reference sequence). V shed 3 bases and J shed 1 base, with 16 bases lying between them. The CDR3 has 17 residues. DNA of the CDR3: TGTGCCAGCAGCTCTGGCGGGGGCGTCGGGAACACCGGGGAGCTGTTTTTT. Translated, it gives CASSSGGGVGNTGELFF.

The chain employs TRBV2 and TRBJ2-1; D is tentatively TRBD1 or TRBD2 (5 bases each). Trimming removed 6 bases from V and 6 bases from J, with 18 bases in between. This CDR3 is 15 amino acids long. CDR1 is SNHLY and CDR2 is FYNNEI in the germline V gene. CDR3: CASRENRVGVNEQFF. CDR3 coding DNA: TGTGCCAGCAGGGAGAACAGAGTGGGGGTCAATGAGCAGTTCTTC.

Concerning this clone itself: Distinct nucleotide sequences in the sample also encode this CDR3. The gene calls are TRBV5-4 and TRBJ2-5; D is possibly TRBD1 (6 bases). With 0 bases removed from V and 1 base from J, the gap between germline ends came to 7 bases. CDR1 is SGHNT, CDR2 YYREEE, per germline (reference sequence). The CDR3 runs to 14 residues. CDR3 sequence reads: CASSLGTAQETQYF. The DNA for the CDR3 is TGTGCCAGCAGCTTGGGGACAGCCCAAGAGACCCAGTACTTC.

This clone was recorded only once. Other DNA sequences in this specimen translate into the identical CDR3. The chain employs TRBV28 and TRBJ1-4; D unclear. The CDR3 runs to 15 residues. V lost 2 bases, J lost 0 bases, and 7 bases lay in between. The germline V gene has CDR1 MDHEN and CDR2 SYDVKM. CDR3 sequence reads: CASSLIGATNEKLFF. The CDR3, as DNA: TGTGCCAGCAGTTTAATCGGAGCAACTAATGAAAAACTGTTTTTT.

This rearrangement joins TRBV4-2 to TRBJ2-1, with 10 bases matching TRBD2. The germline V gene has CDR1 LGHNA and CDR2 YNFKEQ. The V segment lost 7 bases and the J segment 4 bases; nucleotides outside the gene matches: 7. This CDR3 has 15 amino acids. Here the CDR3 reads CASNPGTSAYNEQFF. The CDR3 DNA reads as TGTGCCAGCAACCCCGGGACTAGCGCATACAATGAGCAGTTCTTC.

The CDR3, as DNA: TGTGCCAGTAGTAATCATAGGGGTGATACGCAGTATTTT. Protein: CASSNHRGDTQYF. The chain carries TRBV19 and TRBJ2-3, with a possible D match to TRBD1 (5 bases). CDR3 size: 13 residues. CDR1 is LNHDA, CDR2 SQIVND, per germline (reference sequence). Trimming took 4 bases from V and 6 from J, leaving 11 bases between them.

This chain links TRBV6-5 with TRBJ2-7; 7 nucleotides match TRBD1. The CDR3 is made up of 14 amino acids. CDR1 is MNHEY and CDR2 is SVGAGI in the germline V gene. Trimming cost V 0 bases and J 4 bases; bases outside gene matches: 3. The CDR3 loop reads CASSYSGTVYEQYF. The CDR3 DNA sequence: TGTGCCAGCAGTTACTCCGGGACAGTTTACGAGCAGTACTTC.

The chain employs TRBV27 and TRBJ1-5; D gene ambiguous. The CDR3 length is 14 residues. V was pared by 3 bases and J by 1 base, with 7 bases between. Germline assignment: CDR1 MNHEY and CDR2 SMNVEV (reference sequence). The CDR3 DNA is TGTGCCAGCAGTTTTATAAAGAGCAATCAGCCCCAGCATTTT. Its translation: CASSFIKSNQPQHF.

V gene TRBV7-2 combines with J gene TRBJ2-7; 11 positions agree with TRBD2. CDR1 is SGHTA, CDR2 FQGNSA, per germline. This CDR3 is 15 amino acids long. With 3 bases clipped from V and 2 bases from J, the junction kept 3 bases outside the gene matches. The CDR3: CASSLLAGGPYEQYF. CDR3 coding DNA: TGTGCCAGCAGCTTGCTAGCGGGAGGCCCCTACGAGCAGTACTTC.